Each of the 7 T cell receptor beta chains below was sequenced from the same sample in a study of T-cell reconstitution after alpha-beta-depleted transplantation in children. TCRbeta library construction was performed incorporating unique molecular identifiers. TCRdb reprocessed the PCR reads via MiXCR and lists one record per CDR3 protein. Of 780,000 or so distinct CDR3 sequences listed, 16% are singletons. Specimen: PBMCs, mostly from graft donor cells, collected 360 days after TCRalphabeta/CD19-depleted stem cell transplant. These receptors came from a male patient younger than 18 who had a stem cell transplant for acute lymphoblastic leukemia, so the T cells may come from the graft donor.

This chain links TRBV2 with TRBJ1-4; no reliable D call. V shed 9 bases and J shed 0 bases, with 8 bases lying between them. This CDR3 is 13 amino acids long. The V gene's germline CDR1 is SNHLY and CDR2 FYNNEI. The CDR3 region is CARDGATNEKLFF. The CDR3 region has the DNA TGTGCCAGGGATGGTGCAACTAATGAAAAACTGTTTTTT.

This clonotype was found a few times. The chain carries TRBV12-3 or TRBV12-4 and TRBJ1-1, with TRBD1 matching 9 bases. After removal of 6 bases from V and 5 bases from J, the junction contained 7 bases not matched to a gene. The CDR3 sequence is 14 residues long. The CDR3 protein is CASSSGTGYTEAFF. The CDR3 region has the DNA TGTGCCAGCAGCTCCGGGACAGGGTATACTGAAGCTTTCTTT.

The V call is TRBV27, the J call TRBJ2-7, with TRBD2 as a possible D gene (6 bases). The CDR3 totals 14 residues. Trimming took 2 bases from V and 1 from J, leaving 9 bases between them. CDR1 and CDR2 (germline): MNHEY, SMNVEV (reference sequence). The CDR3 nucleotides read TGTGCCAGCAGTTTACGGGGGACTTCCTACGAGCAGTACTTC. It is translated as CASSLRGTSYEQYF.

This clonotype came up many times. This chain connects TRBV7-9 to TRBJ1-1; D is unclear. V gave up 3 bases and J gave up 7 bases, with 6 bases separating them. The CDR3 is 11 amino acids. From germline, CDR1 is SEHNR and CDR2 FQNEAQ (reference sequence). The CDR3 nucleotides are TGTGCCAGCAGCTTGAACGGTGAAGCTTTCTTT. It is translated as CASSLNGEAFF.

The V call is TRBV5-1, the J call TRBJ1-5; D is ambiguous. The CDR3 has 16 residues. Germline values: CDR1 SGHRS, CDR2 YFSETQ. The V gene lost 0 bases and the J gene lost 0 bases, with 10 bases spanning the gap. CDR3 residues: CASSLVPGVSNQPQHF. DNA of the CDR3: TGCGCCAGCAGCTTGGTTCCCGGGGTTAGCAATCAGCCCCAGCATTTT.

This clonotype has just a few counts. The chain combines TRBV5-1 with TRBJ2-3, with 9 bases lining up with TRBD1. This CDR3 contains 15 residues. The germline CDR1 and CDR2 sequences are SGHRS and YFSETQ. Unmatched junction bases numbered 6, after V lost 4 bases and J lost 3 bases. CDR3 nucleotide sequence: TGCGCCAGCAGCCCGGACAGGGGACTGACAGATACGCAGTATTTT. Protein product: CASSPDRGLTDTQYF. The complete variable domain, with remaining parts taken from reference TRBV5-1 and TRBJ2-3, reads KAGVTQTPRYLIKTRGQQVTLSCSPISGHRSVSWYQQTPGQGLQFLFEYFSETQRNKGNFPGRFSGRQFSNSRSEMNVSTLELGDSALYLCASSPDRGLTDTQYFGPGTRLTVL.

The V call is TRBV6-2 or TRBV6-3, the J call TRBJ1-3, with D hard to call. CDR1 MNHEY and CDR2 SVGEGT come from the germline V gene. The V end was cut by 3 bases, the J end by 10 bases, with 10 bases between. The CDR3 spans 12 residues. The CDR3 loop is CASSYWRETIYF. The CDR3, as DNA: TGTGCCAGCAGTTATTGGAGAGAGACCATATATTTT.